This T cell receptor (beta chain) derives from a study of blood T cells in healthy people across ages. Study outcomes and limitations: Leaving the PBMCs unsorted stopped any conclusive comparison of naive versus antigen-experienced cells.

On this clonotype: Its antigen is unknown.

The germline CDR1 and CDR2 sequences are LGHDT and YNNKEL (reference sequence). Trimming pared 8 bases from V and 5 bases from J, leaving 18 bases between. The length of the CDR3 is 14 residues. Combining a sample-barcoded 5' primer with a J-beta primer mix, a second PCR ran for 7 to 11 cycles. MiXCR, run by TCRdb on the 5' RACE reads, gives a single entry per CDR3 protein. The table includes about 680,000 distinct CDR3 sequences, more than 40% detected once. Donors each provided around 10 milliliters of peripheral blood. The sequence came from a woman aged 55-70 years in good health. Sequenced: blood. The chain recombines TRBV3-1 with TRBJ2-5, with a tentative D call TRBD1 (5 bases). CDR3 sequence reads: CASGLAQGEETQYF. CDR3 sequence (DNA): TGTGCCAGCGGGTTGGCCCAGGGTGAGGAGACCCAGTACTTC.